The table lists the clone carrying this TCR beta chain with a few counts. V was pared by 5 bases and J by 0 bases, with 13 bases between. The CDR3 extends over 15 amino acids. Germline CDR1 is SGHTA and CDR2 is FQGTGA. The data originate from a study of patients and donors after allogeneic stem cell transplantation. Using its own MiXCR run on the RT-PCR reads, TCRdb lists one record per CDR3 protein. Of some 960,000 distinct CDR3 sequences in the sample, about a sixth were seen once. This TCR derives from a human donor who was either an allogeneic HSCT recipient or a stem cell or donor lymphocyte infusion donor (not recorded which). It is not recorded whose cells these are; they may come from a transplant donor. This chain joins TRBV7-3 and TRBJ1-2; D possibly corresponds to TRBD1 (5 bases). The sequencing input was blood, either unsorted or a sorted T cell fraction (not recorded which). In DNA, the CDR3 is TGTGCCAGCAGCCCCTCGGGGGAGGCTAACTATGGCTACACCTTC. Translating gives CASSPSGEANYGYTF.